A selection of T cell receptor beta chains follows, all from one sample in a study of OX40 agonist ivuxolimab in advanced cancers. The method was immunoSEQ multiplex PCR; TCRdb's version includes in-frame clones alone and lacks a portion of them. The data hold some 96,000 clones, with under 95% observed a single time. This material consisted of CD4+ or CD8+ T cells sorted from blood, taken in a trial of the OX40 agonist ivuxolimab. These receptor sequences come from an adult with an advanced solid tumor such as melanoma, head and neck, liver or kidney cancer. Both conserved end residues are part of each CDR3. A D gene is named only where the DNA matches it firmly. Where a row states a size, it is once, few, many or the class of an expanded clone; other rows omit it.

abundance	v_gene	d_gene	j_gene	CDR3aa	CDR3nt
.	TRBV5-1	TRBD2	TRBJ2-7	CASTPASGSYEQYF	TGCGCCAGCACCCCGGCTAGCGGGAGCTACGAGCAGTACTTC
.	TRBV30	.	TRBJ2-1	CAWNPDTYNEQFF	TGTGCCTGGAATCCCGACACATACAATGAGCAGTTCTTC
.	TRBV19	.	TRBJ1-5	CASSMQGGQPQHF	TGTGCCAGTAGTATGCAGGGAGGTCAGCCCCAGCATTTT
.	TRBV9	TRBD1	TRBJ2-2	CASSPPQGWTGELFF	TGTGCCAGCAGCCCCCCACAGGGGTGGACCGGGGAGCTGTTTTTT
.	TRBV11-3	TRBD2	TRBJ2-5	CASSLGLADQETQYF	TGTGCCAGCAGCCTGGGACTAGCGGACCAAGAGACCCAGTACTTC
.	TRBV5-1	TRBD2	TRBJ2-3	CASSLAGTSGTAQYF	TGCGCCAGCAGCTTGGCTGGGACTAGCGGGACCGCGCAGTATTTT
.	TRBV18	.	TRBJ1-1	CASSGSSAGRPEAFF	TGTGCCAGCTCCGGATCTTCGGCAGGGAGGCCTGAAGCTTTCTTT
.	TRBV18	.	TRBJ2-1	CASSPGDDYQQFF	TGTGCCAGCTCACCAGGGGACGATTATCAGCAGTTCTTC
.	TRBV7-2	TRBD1	TRBJ2-3	CASSSWTGNTDTQYF	TGTGCCAGCAGCTCGTGGACAGGGAACACAGATACGCAGTATTTT
.	TRBV2	.	TRBJ1-5	CASSERGQGLVTQHF	TGTGCCAGCAGTGAACGAGGTCAGGGCTTGGTTACGCAGCATTTT
.	TRBV29-1	.	TRBJ2-1	CSVEEGVAASYNEQFF	TGCAGCGTTGAAGAGGGAGTAGCGGCCTCTTACAATGAGCAGTTCTTC
.	TRBV11-3	.	TRBJ1-1	CASSFSTGFNTEAFF	TGTGCCAGCAGCTTTTCGACAGGCTTCAACACTGAAGCTTTCTTT
.	TRBV28	.	TRBJ2-7	CASSPPGRPPEQYF	TGTGCCAGCAGCCCCCCAGGCCGACCCCCCGAGCAGTACTTC
.	TRBV18	.	TRBJ2-2	CASSPQAGVNTGELFF	TGTGCCAGCTCCCCTCAGGCAGGGGTGAACACCGGGGAGCTGTTTTTT
.	TRBV6-5	.	TRBJ2-7	CASHRPGSYEQYF	TGTGCCAGCCATAGGCCAGGGTCCTACGAGCAGTACTTC
.	TRBV9	.	TRBJ1-5	CASRIRGGLGRLTNQPQHF	TGTGCCAGCAGAATCCGAGGGGGGTTAGGCCGTCTCACAAATCAGCCCCAGCATTTT
once	TRBV6-5	.	TRBJ1-1	CASSRQLNTEAFF	TGTGCCAGCAGCCGACAGCTGAACACTGAAGCTTTCTTT
.	TRBV20-1	.	TRBJ2-1	CSATLASKQFF	TGCAGTGCTACCCTAGCGTCCAAGCAGTTCTTC
.	TRBV10-3	.	TRBJ1-2	CAITFTHGYTF	TGTGCCATCACCTTCACCCATGGCTACACCTTC
.	TRBV21-1	.	TRBJ2-7	CASSKLGRTYEQYF	TGTGCCAGCAGCAAATTGGGGAGGACCTACGAGCAGTACTTC
.	TRBV11-3	.	TRBJ2-2	CASSLDGSSTGELFF	TGTGCCAGCAGCTTAGATGGGTCGAGCACCGGGGAGCTGTTTTTT
.	TRBV11-2	TRBD2	TRBJ2-6	CASSHLAGSGANVLTF	TGTGCCAGCAGCCATCTAGCGGGGAGCGGGGCCAACGTCCTGACTTTC
.	TRBV27	.	TRBJ2-7	CASSPHRDSTYEQYF	TGTGCCAGCAGTCCCCACAGGGACTCAACCTACGAGCAGTACTTC
.	TRBV5-4	.	TRBJ1-2	CASTHKEEPYTF	TGTGCCAGCACCCATAAAGAGGAGCCCTACACCTTC
.	TRBV5-4	.	TRBJ2-1	CASSLSLAYEQFF	TGTGCCAGCAGCTTGTCGCTAGCTTATGAGCAGTTCTTC
.	TRBV6-1	.	TRBJ1-2	CASSEEDSPYGYTF	TGTGCCAGCAGTGAGGAGGACAGCCCCTATGGCTACACCTTC
.	TRBV27	.	TRBJ2-3	CASSRLLLAPITTDTQYF	TGTGCCAGCAGTCGACTCCTTCTAGCGCCTATCACCACAGATACGCAGTATTTT
.	TRBV5-1	TRBD1	TRBJ1-4	CASSPGTDNEKLFF	TGCGCCAGCAGTCCCGGGACAGACAATGAAAAACTGTTTTTT
.	TRBV9	TRBD2	TRBJ2-2	CASSARRGRGGELFF	TGTGCCAGCAGCGCGAGACGCGGGAGAGGCGGGGAGCTGTTTTTT
.	TRBV30	TRBD2	TRBJ2-5	CAWRLAGGETQYF	TGTGCCTGGAGACTAGCGGGGGGGGAGACCCAGTACTTC
.	TRBV9	.	TRBJ2-7	CASSVAPGDYEQYF	TGTGCCAGCAGCGTAGCTCCCGGAGATTACGAGCAGTACTTC
.	TRBV9	.	TRBJ1-1	CASSVETGEAFF	TGTGCCAGCAGCGTAGAGACAGGTGAAGCTTTCTTT
.	TRBV11-2	.	TRBJ1-2	CASSPDLKSYGYTF	TGTGCCAGCAGCCCGGATCTTAAGTCCTATGGCTACACCTTC
.	TRBV6-1	.	TRBJ1-4	CASSPPVVGNEKLFF	TGTGCCAGCAGCCCTCCGGTGGTCGGTAATGAAAAACTGTTTTTT
once	TRBV19	TRBD2	TRBJ2-1	CASSIGRENEQFF	TGTGCCAGTAGTATCGGGCGGGAGAATGAGCAGTTCTTC
.	TRBV9	.	TRBJ1-2	CASSVFDNYGYIF	TGTGCCAGCAGCGTTTTTGACAACTATGGCTACATCTTC
.	TRBV21-1	.	TRBJ2-1	CASSKSGRGSNEQFF	TGTGCCAGCAGCAAAAGCGGAAGGGGTAGCAATGAGCAGTTCTTC
.	TRBV7-2	TRBD1	TRBJ2-3	CASSLISQGAVKDTQYF	TGTGCCAGCAGCTTAATATCCCAGGGGGCTGTTAAAGATACGCAGTATTTT
.	TRBV21-1	.	TRBJ1-1	CASSKTGRMNTEAFF	TGTGCCAGCAGCAAAACCGGACGGATGAACACTGAAGCTTTCTTT
.	TRBV6-1	TRBD2	TRBJ2-7	CASRMGLGDEQYF	TGTGCCAGCAGGATGGGACTAGGGGACGAGCAGTACTTC
.	TRBV9	.	TRBJ2-5	CASSPPGHLETQYF	TGTGCCAGCAGCCCACCGGGACATCTAGAGACCCAGTACTTC
once	TRBV9	TRBD1	TRBJ2-7	CASSVGGTDYEQYF	TGTGCCAGCAGCGTAGGGGGGACAGACTACGAGCAGTACTTC
.	TRBV5-3	.	TRBJ1-5	CARSLGCRLSHQPQHF	TGTGCCAGAAGCCTCGGGTGCAGGTTATCTCATCAGCCCCAGCATTTT
.	TRBV9	.	TRBJ1-4	CASSVGRANEKLFF	TGTGCCAGCAGCGTAGGACGGGCAAATGAAAAACTGTTTTTT
.	TRBV9	.	TRBJ1-3	CASSSLGDPSGNTIYF	TGTGCCAGCAGCTCCCTGGGGGACCCGTCTGGAAACACCATATATTTT
.	TRBV6-1	.	TRBJ1-5	CASSESGGRGQPQHF	TGTGCCAGCAGTGAAAGTGGAGGGCGGGGTCAGCCCCAGCATTTT
.	TRBV5-6	.	TRBJ2-2	CASSGRRNTGELFF	TGTGCCAGCAGCGGCAGGAGGAACACCGGGGAGCTGTTTTTT
.	TRBV27	TRBD2	TRBJ2-3	CASSRAGTSSDTQYF	TGTGCCAGCAGCCGAGCAGGGACTAGTTCAGATACGCAGTATTTT